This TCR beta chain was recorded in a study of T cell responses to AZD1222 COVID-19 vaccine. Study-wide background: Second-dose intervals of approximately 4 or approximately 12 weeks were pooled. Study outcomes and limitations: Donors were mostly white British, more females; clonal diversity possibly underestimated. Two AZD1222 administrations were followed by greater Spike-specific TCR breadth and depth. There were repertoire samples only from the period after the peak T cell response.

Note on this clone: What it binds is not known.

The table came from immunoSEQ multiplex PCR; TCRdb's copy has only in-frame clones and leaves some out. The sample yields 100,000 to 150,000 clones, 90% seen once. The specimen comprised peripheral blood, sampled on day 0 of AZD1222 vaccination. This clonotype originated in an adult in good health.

CDR3 loop: CASSYRYEQYF. In DNA, the CDR3 is TGTGCCAGCAGTTACCGCTACGAGCAGTACTTC. This rearrangement joins TRBV27 to TRBJ2-7; D is unresolved. Germline-derived CDR1 and CDR2 are MNHEY and SMNVEV (reference sequence). The V end was cut by 4 bases, the J end by 3 bases, with 4 bases between. The CDR3 consists of 11 residues.